The clone carrying this T cell receptor (beta chain) was picked up a small number of times. From germline, CDR1 is MNHEY and CDR2 SVGEGT. V dropped 5 bases and J dropped 6; count of bases not matched to a gene: 16. The CDR3 is made up of 18 amino acids. Each CDR3 protein is one row after TCRdb ran MiXCR on the RT-PCR reads. Among more than 550,000 distinct CDR3 sequences listed, 11% to 15% were seen once. Sample: memory CD4+ T cells from blood. The V call is TRBV6-2 or TRBV6-3, the J call TRBJ2-3; 11 bases are a match to TRBD2. This sequence originates from a female donor in good health, serving as a healthy control. The CDR3 DNA reads as TGTGCCAGCAGTCTCACGTTCGGACTAGCGGGCGACTCGGATACGCAGTATTTT. Translation gives CASSLTFGLAGDSDTQYF.